The text below deals with one TCR beta chain. The data are from a study of blood T cell repertoires in COVID-19. As processed by the authors: By means of reference gene primer amplification, nucleated cell counts were estimated. Repertoires were generated with immunoSEQ multiplex PCR, while TCRdb's copy carries only in-frame clones and drops some. The V and J calls and clone size come from that table; D and trimming were worked out from the DNA. This sample has about 270,000 clones; 75% to 95% occur once, and the top ten carry approximately 2.7%. The CDR3 covers 15 residues. V dropped 2 bases and J dropped 5; count of bases not matched to a gene: 7. Germline V CDR1 and CDR2: SGHTA, FQGNSA.

The specimen sequenced was PBMCs or T cells enriched from blood (not recorded which). The rearrangement joins TRBV7-2 to TRBJ2-3; 7 bases map to TRBD2. This TCR was recovered from a man aged 40-49 years who had been exposed to COVID-19. The CDR3 region is CASSLNGRNLDTQYF. DNA of the CDR3: TGTGCCAGCAGCTTAAACGGGAGGAACCTAGATACGCAGTATTTT.